The next 4 T cell receptor beta chains were all read from a single sample in a study of OX40 agonist ivuxolimab in advanced cancers. Method: immunoSEQ multiplex PCR; TCRdb's copy keeps in-frame clones and lacks some. The table records roughly 40,000 clones, about nine tenths of them present only once. The sample consisted of CD4+ or CD8+ T cells sorted from blood, taken in a trial of the OX40 agonist ivuxolimab. The receptor source for this set is an adult with an advanced solid tumor such as melanoma, head and neck, liver or kidney cancer.

In its sample, this clone is medium-sized (0.01 to 0.1%). The rearrangement joins TRBV19 to TRBJ1-1, with TRBD1 matching over 7 bases. The CDR3 has 13 residues. CDR1 LNHDA and CDR2 SQIVND come from the germline V gene (reference sequence). After removal of 9 bases from V and 0 bases from J, the junction contained 4 bases not matched to a gene. The chain's CDR3 is CASSGQLNTEAFF. The CDR3 nucleotides are TGTGCCAGCTCGGGACAGCTGAACACTGAAGCTTTCTTT.

This chain connects TRBV18 to TRBJ2-3, with D perhaps TRBD2 (6 bases). V lost 4 bases, J lost 0 bases, and 8 bases lay in between. The germline V gene has CDR1 KGHSH and CDR2 LQKENI. The CDR3 consists of 14 residues. CDR3 DNA: TGTGCCAGCTCACTCGGGACTAGCACAGATACGCAGTATTTT. Translated: CASSLGTSTDTQYF. Full variable domain (outside the CDR3, taken from reference TRBV18 and TRBJ2-3): NAGVMQNPRHLVRRRGQEARLRCSPMKGHSHVYWYRQLPEEGLKFMVYLQKENIIDESGMPKERFSAEFPKEGPSILRIQQVVRGDSAAYFCASSLGTSTDTQYFGPGTRLTVL.

The J gene is TRBJ2-1, the V gene TRBV9; 9 bases align to TRBD1. CDR3 size: 15 residues. CDR1 SGDLS and CDR2 YYNGEE come from the germline V gene. Trimming cost V 6 bases and J 2 bases; bases outside gene matches: 6. The DNA of the CDR3 is TGTGCCAGCACCCAAGGGGACAGGGCCTACAATGAGCAGTTCTTC. Its protein product is CASTQGDRAYNEQFF.

The chain is built from TRBV5-1 and TRBJ2-7; no reliable D call. The V end lost 4 bases, the J end lost 0 bases, and 8 bases lay between the germline ends. The length of the CDR3 is 13 residues. Germline lookup yields CDR1 SGHRS and CDR2 YFSETQ. The DNA for the CDR3 is TGCGCCAGCAGCCGGACGGTCTCCTACGAGCAGTACTTC. This codes for CASSRTVSYEQYF. Variable domain in full (rest from reference TRBV5-1 and TRBJ2-7): KAGVTQTPRYLIKTRGQQVTLSCSPISGHRSVSWYQQTPGQGLQFLFEYFSETQRNKGNFPGRFSGRQFSNSRSEMNVSTLELGDSALYLCASSRTVSYEQYFGPGTRLTVT.